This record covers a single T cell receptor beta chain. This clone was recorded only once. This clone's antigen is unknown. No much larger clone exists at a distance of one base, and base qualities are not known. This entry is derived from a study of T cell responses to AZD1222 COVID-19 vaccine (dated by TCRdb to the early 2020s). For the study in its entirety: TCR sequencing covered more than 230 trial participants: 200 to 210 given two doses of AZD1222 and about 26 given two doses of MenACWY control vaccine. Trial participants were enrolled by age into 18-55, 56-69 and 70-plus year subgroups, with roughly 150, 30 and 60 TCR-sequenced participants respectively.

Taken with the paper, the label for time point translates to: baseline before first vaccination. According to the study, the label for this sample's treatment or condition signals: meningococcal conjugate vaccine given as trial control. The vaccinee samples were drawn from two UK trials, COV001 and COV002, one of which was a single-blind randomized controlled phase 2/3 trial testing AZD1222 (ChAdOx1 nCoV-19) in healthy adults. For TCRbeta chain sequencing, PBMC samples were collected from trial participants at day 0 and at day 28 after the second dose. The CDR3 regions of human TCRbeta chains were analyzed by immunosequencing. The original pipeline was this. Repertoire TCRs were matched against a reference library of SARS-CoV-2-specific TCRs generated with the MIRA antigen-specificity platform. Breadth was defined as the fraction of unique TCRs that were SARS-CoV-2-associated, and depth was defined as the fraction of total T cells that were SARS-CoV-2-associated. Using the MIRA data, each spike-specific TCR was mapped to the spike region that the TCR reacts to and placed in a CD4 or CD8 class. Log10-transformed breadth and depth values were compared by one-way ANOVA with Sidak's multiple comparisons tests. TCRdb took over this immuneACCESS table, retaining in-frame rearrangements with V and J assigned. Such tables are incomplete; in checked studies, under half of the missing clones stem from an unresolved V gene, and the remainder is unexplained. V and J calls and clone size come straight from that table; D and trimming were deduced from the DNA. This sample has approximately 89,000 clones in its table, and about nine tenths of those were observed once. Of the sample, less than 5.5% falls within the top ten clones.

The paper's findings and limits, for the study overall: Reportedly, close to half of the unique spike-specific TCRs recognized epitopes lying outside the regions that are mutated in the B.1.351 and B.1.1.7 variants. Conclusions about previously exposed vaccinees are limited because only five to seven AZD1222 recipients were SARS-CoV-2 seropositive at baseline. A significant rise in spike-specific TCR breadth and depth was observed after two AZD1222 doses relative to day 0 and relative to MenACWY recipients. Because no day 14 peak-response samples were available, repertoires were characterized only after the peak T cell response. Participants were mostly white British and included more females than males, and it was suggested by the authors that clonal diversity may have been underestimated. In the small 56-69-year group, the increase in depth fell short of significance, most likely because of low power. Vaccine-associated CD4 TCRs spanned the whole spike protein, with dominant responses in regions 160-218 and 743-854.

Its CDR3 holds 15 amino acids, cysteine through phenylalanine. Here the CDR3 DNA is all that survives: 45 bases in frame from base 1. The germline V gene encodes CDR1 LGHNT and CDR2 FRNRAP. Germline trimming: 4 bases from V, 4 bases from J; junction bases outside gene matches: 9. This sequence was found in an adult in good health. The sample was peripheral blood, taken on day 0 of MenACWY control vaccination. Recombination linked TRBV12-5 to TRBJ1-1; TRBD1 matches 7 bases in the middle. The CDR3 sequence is CASGSSGQLSTEAFF. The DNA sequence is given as TGTGCTAGTGGTTCCTCGGGACAGCTCTCCACTGAAGCTTTCTTT.